These 26 T cell receptor beta chains were all obtained from the same sample, sequenced in a study of regulatory T cells in long-lasting Graves disease (dated by TCRdb to 2020 to 2022). The time point label on this specimen signifies: newly diagnosed GD, antithyroid drugs for less than 3 months. RNA was extracted from PBMCs in TRIzol for both TCR sequencing and RNA sequencing. Receptor amplification or capture employed multiplex PCR. TCRdb names Illumina HiSeq 4000 as the instrument used. CDR3 regions were amplified by Arm-PCR with iRepertoire HTBI primers to construct TCR beta libraries. TCRdb cleaned the public reads at Q25 with fastp, built clones with MiXCR and kept in-frame beta chains. One record per CDR3 amino acid sequence lists the most common genes and DNA. Recorded for this sample are around 400,000 distinct CDR3 sequences; about 14% of them occurred a single time. Approximately 21% of the sample belongs to the ten largest clones.

The sample in question was peripheral blood mononuclear cells (PBMCs), obtained at new diagnosis, from a patient treated with antithyroid drugs. Receptor source: a female donor with Graves disease.

This clonotype occurred a few times. The J gene is TRBJ2-7, the V gene TRBV27, with 7 bases identical to TRBD1. Germline V lookup: CDR1 MNHEY, CDR2 SMNVEV (reference sequence). The trim removed 5 bases at V and 3 bases at J, leaving 4 bases unmatched. CDR3 length: 13 amino acids. The CDR3: CASSGGQYYEQYF. CDR3 DNA sequence: TGTGCCAGCAGTGGGGGACAGTACTACGAGCAGTACTTC.

This clonotype was seen many times. The J gene is TRBJ1-1, the V gene TRBV12-3 or TRBV12-4; 8 positions match TRBD1. This CDR3 has 17 amino acids. V shed 4 bases and J 1 base; nucleotides not matched to a gene: 11. CDR3 loop: CASSSSRSGGWNTEAFF. Written as DNA, the CDR3 is TGTGCCAGCAGTTCGTCCCGATCAGGGGGCTGGAACACTGAAGCTTTCTTT.

Many counts were recorded for this clonotype. This chain joins TRBV20-1 and TRBJ2-1; weak D call: TRBD1 (7 bases). CDR3 size: 14 residues. The V end lost 5 bases, the J end lost 8 bases, and 19 bases lay between the germline ends. The germline CDR1 and CDR2 sequences are DFQATT and SNEGSKA (reference sequence). The CDR3 reads CSAVQGRWGDEQFF. The DNA of the CDR3 is TGCAGTGCTGTACAGGGGCGTTGGGGGGATGAGCAGTTCTTC.

Ten or more counts support this clonotype. The chain joins TRBV12-3 or TRBV12-4 to TRBJ2-1; maybe TRBD1 (6 bases). The CDR3 is made up of 14 amino acids. The ends were cut back, 11 bases at V and 2 bases at J, with 16 bases in the middle. This chain's CDR3 is CASSSGDPYNEQFF. CDR3 bases: TGTGCCTCTTCGTCAGGGGACCCCTACAATGAGCAGTTCTTC.

Many counts were recorded for this clonotype. V is TRBV10-3 and J is TRBJ1-5; perhaps TRBD1 as D (5 bases). CDR3 length: 14 residues. Germline values: CDR1 ENHRY, CDR2 SYGVKD. V lost 3 bases to trimming and J lost 5 bases, with 11 bases between them. The CDR3 protein is CAISEEGRDQPQHF. CDR3 nucleotide sequence: TGTGCCATCAGTGAAGAGGGGCGGGATCAGCCCCAGCATTTT.

In this sample, this clonotype turned up many times. The gene calls are TRBV27 and TRBJ1-1; possible D gene TRBD1, 5 bases. The germline V gene encodes CDR1 MNHEY and CDR2 SMNVEV (reference sequence). The CDR3 has 12 residues. Deletions cut 7 bases from V and 5 bases from J, with 11 bases between. This CDR3 reads CASKRGGTEAFF. The CDR3 nucleotides read TGTGCCAGCAAGAGGGGAGGGACTGAAGCTTTCTTT.

This clonotype was detected ten times or more. V usage is TRBV5-1 and J usage is TRBJ2-5, with a tentative D call TRBD1 (6 bases). The V gene's germline CDR1 is SGHRS and CDR2 YFSETQ. Trimming removed 7 bases from V and 1 base from J, with 14 bases in between. There are 14 residues in the CDR3. This chain's CDR3 is CASGNRESQETQYF. The CDR3 nucleotides are TGCGCCAGCGGAAACAGGGAGTCCCAAGAGACCCAGTACTTC.

In this sample, this clonotype turned up many times. The chain's CDR3 is CASSLTLAAQETQYF. The DNA for the CDR3 is TGTGCCAGCAGCTTAACTTTAGCGGCCCAAGAGACCCAGTACTTC. The J gene is TRBJ2-5, the V gene TRBV7-9; D possibly corresponds to TRBD2 (6 bases). V was shortened by 2 bases and J by 1 base, with 11 bases between the two germline ends. Germline loops: CDR1 SEHNR, CDR2 FQNEAQ (reference sequence). The CDR3 length is 15 residues.

This clonotype was observed many times. The V and J genes are TRBV5-1 and TRBJ2-7; 10 bases align to TRBD2. The CDR3 length is 15 residues. Trimming cost V 5 bases and J 0 bases; bases outside gene matches: 5. Per germline, CDR1 SGHRS and CDR2 YFSETQ. This CDR3 reads CASRNGTSASYEQYF. The CDR3 coding sequence is TGCGCCAGCAGAAACGGGACTAGCGCCTCCTACGAGCAGTACTTC. Supplemented by reference TRBV5-1 and TRBJ2-7, the full variable domain reads KAGVTQTPRYLIKTRGQQVTLSCSPISGHRSVSWYQQTPGQGLQFLFEYFSETQRNKGNFPGRFSGRQFSNSRSEMNVSTLELGDSALYLCASRNGTSASYEQYFGPGTRLTVT.

The rearrangement links TRBV7-9 to TRBJ1-5, with D perhaps matching TRBD1 (5 bases). This CDR3 has 13 amino acids. Trimming removed 5 bases at V and 6 bases at J, with 11 bases between. Germline values: CDR1 SEHNR, CDR2 FQNEAQ (reference sequence). CDR3 sequence: CASSGGVAQPQHF. The DNA for the CDR3 is TGTGCCAGCAGCGGAGGGGTAGCTCAGCCCCAGCATTTT.

This clonotype showed up many times. The V gene is TRBV20-1, the J gene TRBJ2-3, with TRBD2 matching 10 bases. CDR3 length: 20 amino acids. CDR1 DFQATT and CDR2 SNEGSKA come from the germline V gene (reference sequence). With V trimmed by 0 bases and J by 2 bases, 17 bases remained unmatched. The CDR3 loop is CSARDSELAGAFLHTDTQYF. The DNA of the CDR3 is TGCAGTGCTAGAGATTCCGAGCTAGCGGGAGCCTTCCTCCACACAGATACGCAGTATTTT.

The chain recombines TRBV7-9 with TRBJ2-1, with 8 bases lining up with TRBD1. Germline lookup yields CDR1 SEHNR and CDR2 FQNEAQ (reference sequence). V lost 7 bases to trimming and J lost 6 bases; unmatched junction nucleotides: 14. This CDR3 has 16 amino acids. Here the CDR3 reads CASTGGGTGGINEQFF. CDR3 DNA sequence: TGTGCCAGCACCGGGGGCGGGACAGGAGGAATCAATGAGCAGTTCTTC.

This clonotype appeared many times. The chain uses TRBV5-4 and TRBJ2-5; 12 bases are a match to TRBD2. The germline gives CDR1 SGHNT, CDR2 YYREEE (reference sequence). The junction had 4 bases not matched to a gene; V was cut back by 5 bases and J by 2 bases. CDR3 length equals 15 residues. This CDR3 reads CASSYGLAGQETQYF. The CDR3 bases are TGTGCCAGCAGTTATGGACTAGCGGGACAAGAGACCCAGTACTTC.

This clonotype was counted many times. This rearrangement joins TRBV7-2 to TRBJ2-3, with 9 positions matching TRBD1. This CDR3 is built from 16 residues. Germline V gene sequence: CDR1 SGHTA, CDR2 FQGNSA. V shed 5 bases and J 2 bases; nucleotides not matched to a gene: 8. The CDR3 region has the DNA TGTGCCAGCAGCCTAGGGACAGGGTACCTCACAGATACGCAGTATTTT. Translation: CASSLGTGYLTDTQYF.

This clonotype has ten or more counts. The V gene is TRBV12-3 or TRBV12-4, the J gene TRBJ2-7; 8 bases are a match to TRBD1. Trimming removed 5 bases from V and 2 bases from J; junction bases left unmatched: 17. CDR3 length: 18 amino acids. The CDR3 DNA sequence: TGTGCCAGCAGTCCTGGACAGGGTTCTTCGGAGCGAGCCTACGAGCAGTACTTC. It translates to CASSPGQGSSERAYEQYF.

This clonotype appeared a few times. This chain joins TRBV20-1 and TRBJ1-6; D is possibly TRBD1 (5 bases). Germline assignment: CDR1 DFQATT and CDR2 SNEGSKA (reference sequence). The CDR3 has 16 amino acids. The V and J ends lost 0 bases and 8 bases respectively, with 17 bases between them. Here the CDR3 DNA reads TGCAGTGCTAGAGACGGGACCCTGTCCGGGGATTCACCCCTCCACTTT. It specifies CSARDGTLSGDSPLHF.

This clonotype was seen repeatedly, ten times or more. V and J are TRBV5-6 and TRBJ1-2, with 10 nucleotides matching TRBD1. The V segment lost 4 bases and the J segment 3 bases; nucleotides outside the gene matches: 12. The CDR3 totals 17 residues. Germline V gene data show CDR1 as SGHDT and CDR2 as YYEEEE. CDR3 DNA sequence: TGTGCCAGCAGCCTGGTGGGACAGGGGATAGTGTACTATGGCTACACCTTC. Amino acids: CASSLVGQGIVYYGYTF.

This clonotype was detected a few times. This chain uses TRBV18 with TRBJ2-1, with D perhaps TRBD1 (5 bases). The CDR3 has 14 residues. Trimming took off 4 bases at V and 4 bases at J, with 11 bases between the two ends. From germline, CDR1 is KGHSH and CDR2 LQKENI. The CDR3 sequence: CASSHYRTYNEQFF. The CDR3 region has the DNA TGTGCCAGCTCACATTACAGGACGTACAATGAGCAGTTCTTC.

This clonotype was recorded at least ten times. The genes are TRBV12-3 or TRBV12-4 and TRBJ1-2; no reliable D call. Trimming took 2 bases from V and 5 from J, leaving 15 bases between them. The CDR3 runs to 15 residues. CDR3 amino acids: CASSLFGDRPYGYTF. In nucleotides, the CDR3 is TGTGCCAGCAGTTTATTCGGGGATAGGCCTTATGGCTACACCTTC.

In this sample, this clonotype turned up many times. The chain links TRBV20-1 to TRBJ2-1, with 10 bases aligning to TRBD2. V was clipped by 3 bases and J by 9 bases; unmatched bases: 11. The CDR3 is 15 amino acids. Germline-derived CDR1 and CDR2 are DFQATT and SNEGSKA (reference sequence). This CDR3 is CSASPSGGSNGEQFF. In nucleotides, the CDR3 is TGCAGTGCTAGCCCTAGCGGGGGTAGTAATGGTGAGCAGTTCTTC.

This clonotype was recorded many times. The chain has TRBV24-1 and TRBJ2-5; 12 nucleotides line up with TRBD2. The J segment lost 5 bases and the V segment lost 5 bases, leaving 5 bases of the junction unmatched. CDR3 length: 15 amino acids. Per germline, CDR1 KGHDR and CDR2 SFDVKD. The CDR3 coding sequence is TGTGCCACCAGTGGAATCCTAGCGGGAGGGGAGACCCAGTACTTC. Protein: CATSGILAGGETQYF.

This clonotype was detected ten times or more. The chain is built from TRBV12-3 or TRBV12-4 and TRBJ2-7; 8 bases match TRBD2. After removal of 5 bases from V and 6 bases from J, the junction contained 15 bases not matched to a gene. The CDR3 has 16 amino acids. The CDR3 is CASSPDKAGGAPEQYF. CDR3 coding DNA: TGTGCCAGCAGTCCGGACAAGGCGGGAGGTGCGCCCGAGCAGTACTTC.

This clonotype was detected ten times or more. The gene calls are TRBV6-2 or TRBV6-3 and TRBJ2-7; TRBD2 matches at 8 bases. Germline V gene sequence: CDR1 MNHEY, CDR2 SVGEGT. V was clipped by 3 bases and J by 6 bases; unmatched bases: 13. This CDR3 comprises 16 residues. CDR3 loop: CASSYQPGGRLSEQYF. In DNA, the CDR3 is TGTGCCAGCAGTTATCAGCCCGGCGGGAGGCTGTCCGAGCAGTACTTC.

This clonotype came up many times. This sequence joins TRBV7-9 and TRBJ2-1; TRBD1 might be the D (6 bases). Looked up from germline, CDR1 is SEHNR and CDR2 is FQNEAQ (reference sequence). The CDR3 runs to 15 residues. The V gene lost 7 bases and the J gene lost 2 bases, with 15 bases spanning the gap. This chain's CDR3 is CASIPDRSTYNEQFF. As DNA, the CDR3 is TGTGCCAGCATCCCCGACAGGTCTACCTACAATGAGCAGTTCTTC.

The CDR3 here is CASSPSRGYNEKLFF. The DNA for the CDR3 is TGTGCCAGCAGTCCGAGTCGGGGCTATAATGAAAAACTGTTTTTT. The gene calls are TRBV28 and TRBJ1-4, with D possibly matching TRBD1 (5 bases). CDR3 length equals 15 residues. Per the germline V gene, CDR1 is MDHEN and CDR2 is SYDVKM. With 5 bases removed from V and 4 bases from J, the gap between germline ends came to 14 bases.

This clonotype was counted ten times or more. The chain links TRBV28 to TRBJ1-3, with TRBD1 matching 8 bases. CDR3 length: 15 residues. The V and J ends lost 2 bases and 3 bases, in that order; junction bases with no gene match: 3. Looked up from germline, CDR1 is MDHEN and CDR2 is SYDVKM. The CDR3: CASSLPDRVGNTIYF. CDR3 bases: TGTGCCAGCAGTTTACCGGACAGGGTTGGAAACACCATATATTTT.